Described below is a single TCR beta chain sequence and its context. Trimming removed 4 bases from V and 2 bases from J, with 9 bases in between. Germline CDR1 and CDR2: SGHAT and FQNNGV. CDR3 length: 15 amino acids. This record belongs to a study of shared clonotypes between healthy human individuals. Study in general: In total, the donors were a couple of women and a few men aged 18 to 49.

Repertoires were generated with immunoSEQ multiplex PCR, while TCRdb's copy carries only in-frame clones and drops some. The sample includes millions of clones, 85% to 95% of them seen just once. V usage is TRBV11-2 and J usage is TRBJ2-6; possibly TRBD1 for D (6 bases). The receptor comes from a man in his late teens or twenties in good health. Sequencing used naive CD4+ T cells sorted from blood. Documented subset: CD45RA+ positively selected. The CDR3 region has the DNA TGTGCCAGCAGCTCGAGGGGGACTGGGGCCAACGTCCTGACTTTC. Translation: CASSSRGTGANVLTF.